The rows below give T cell receptor beta chains drawn from one sample of a study of blood T cell repertoires in COVID-19. Here immunoSEQ multiplex PCR was the method, and the copy in TCRdb shows in-frame clones only, minus some. In the table there are more than 300,000 clones, 75% to 90% of which are singletons. Material for sequencing was PBMCs or T cells enriched from blood (not recorded which). The receptors here all came from a woman in her forties or fifties who had recovered from COVID-19. Both conserved end residues are part of each CDR3. A D gene is named only where the DNA matches it firmly. Not all rows give a size; the values are once, few, many and, for expanded clones, a class.

>TRBV9|TRBJ2-2|NA|NA|13
CASSPQVPGELFF
TGTGCCAGCAGCCCACAGGTCCCCGGGGAGCTGTTTTTT
>TRBV7-6|TRBJ1-6|NA|TRBD1|17
CASSLRPGGSLNSPLHF
TGTGCCAGCAGCTTACGGCCAGGGGGCTCCTTAAATTCACCCCTCCACTTT
>TRBV5-4|TRBJ2-5|NA|TRBD2|16
CASSVTSGGALETQYF
TGTGCCAGCAGCGTAACTAGCGGGGGGGCCTTAGAGACCCAGTACTTC
>TRBV3-1/TRBV3-2|TRBJ2-7|NA|NA|12
CASSPTSGEQYF
TGTGCCAGCAGCCCCACAAGCGGCGAGCAGTACTTC
>TRBV19|TRBJ2-1|NA|NA|15
CASSTVVGSYNEQFF
TGTGCCAGTAGTACGGTCGTCGGCTCCTACAATGAGCAGTTCTTC
>TRBV29-1|TRBJ1-1|NA|NA|17
CSVEVLDYPTMNTEAFF
TGCAGCGTTGAGGTTTTAGATTACCCGACTATGAACACTGAAGCTTTCTTT
>TRBV7-8|TRBJ2-5|NA|NA|15
CASSLVQGIGETQYF
TGTGCCAGCAGCTTAGTCCAGGGAATAGGAGAGACCCAGTACTTC
>TRBV18|TRBJ1-3|NA|NA|16
CASSPLEFPSGNTIYF
TGTGCCAGCTCACCACTGGAGTTCCCCTCTGGAAACACCATATATTTT
>TRBV6-2/TRBV6-3|TRBJ2-1|NA|TRBD2|17
CASSHPRTSGAYNEQFF
TGTGCCAGCAGTCACCCGAGGACTAGCGGGGCCTACAATGAGCAGTTCTTC
>TRBV30|TRBJ1-2|NA|TRBD1|14
CAWSGDRSDYGYTF
TGTGCCTGGAGTGGGGACAGGTCGGACTATGGCTACACCTTC
>TRBV9|TRBJ2-5|NA|TRBD1|16
CASSLGAGGAEETQYF
TGTGCCAGCAGCCTCGGGGCAGGGGGCGCGGAAGAGACCCAGTACTTC
>TRBV7-2|TRBJ2-7|once|NA|13
CASSLVRGYEQYF
TGTGCCAGCAGCTTAGTACGCGGTTACGAGCAGTACTTC
>TRBV5-1|TRBJ1-4|NA|NA|15
CASSLESGGSEKLFF
TGCGCCAGCAGCTTGGAATCGGGGGGGAGTGAAAAACTGTTTTTT